The T cell receptor (beta chain) under discussion was sequenced for a study of cytomegalovirus exposure and HLA in healthy donors. Turning to this clone: The antigen is unknown.

Findings and caveats of the study: Researchers reported in a later analysis that common viral pathogens appeared linked to several top clusters. On later analysis, the bulk of CMV-associated TCR beta chains appeared to be HLA-restricted. In a later analysis, a genetic analysis reported fewer productive-TCR N-insertions in an Asian-associated ancestry cluster than the cohort average.

PCR employed 60 Vbeta and 13 Jbeta primers. Using immunoSEQ multiplex PCR, the repertoire was profiled, and TCRdb retains in-frame clones only, with some absent. The data show 110,000 to 150,000 clones, with about 70% seen just once and under 2.5% held by the top ten. Trimming stripped 8 bases from V and 0 bases from J, with 13 bases between. The CDR3 is made up of 14 amino acids. Per the germline V gene, CDR1 is MNHNY and CDR2 is SVGAGI (reference sequence). Sequenced material: PBMCs. The chain is built from TRBV6-6 and TRBJ1-2; D remains unclear. This TCR was sampled from an older woman in good health and CMV-seropositive. CDR3 amino acids: CASGEGRTNYGYTF. In DNA form, the CDR3 reads TGTGCCAGCGGGGAGGGCCGGACTAACTATGGCTACACCTTC.